One T cell receptor beta chain is described in this entry. Its antigen is undetermined. The CDR3 runs to 10 residues. The data are from a study of glioma-infiltrating T cells after dendritic cell vaccination. For the study at large: Patients received autologous tumor lysate-pulsed dendritic cell vaccination between the early 2000s and the early 2010s. Whole-study findings and limits: Survival was not directly related to TCR clonality in these patients.

The time point was: after dendritic cell vaccination, including at tumor progression/relapse. No glioblastoma patient carried an isocitrate dehydrogenase mutation. Produced via immunoSEQ multiplex PCR; TCRdb's table is partial and in-frame only. The sample includes roughly 88,000 clones, approximately 75% seen only once; the top ten take approximately 2.1%. Sequenced material: blood, taken after dendritic cell vaccination. J is TRBJ1-4 and V is TRBV21-1; the table's TRBD1 call for D was not verified on the DNA. TRBV21-1 is marked as a pseudogene. The receptor's source is a human donor with glioblastoma. The CDR3 reads CASTFEKLFF. The CDR3 DNA sequence: TGTGCCAGCACATTTGAAAAACTGTTTTTT.